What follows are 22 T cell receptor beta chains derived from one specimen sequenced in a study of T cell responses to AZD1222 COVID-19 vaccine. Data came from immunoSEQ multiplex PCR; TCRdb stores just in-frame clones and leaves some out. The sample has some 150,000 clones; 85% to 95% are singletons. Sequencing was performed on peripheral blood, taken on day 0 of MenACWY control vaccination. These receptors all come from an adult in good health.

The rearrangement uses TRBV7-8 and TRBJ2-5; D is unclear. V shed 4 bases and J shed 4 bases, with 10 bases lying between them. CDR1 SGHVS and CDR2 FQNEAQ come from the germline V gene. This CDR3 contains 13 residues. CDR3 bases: TGTGCCAGCAGCTCCGGTGGGGTAGAGACCCAGTACTTC. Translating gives CASSSGGVETQYF. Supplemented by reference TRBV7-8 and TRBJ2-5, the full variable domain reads GAGVSQSPRYKVAKRGQDVALRCDPISGHVSLFWYQQALGQGPEFLTYFQNEAQLDKSGLPSDRFFAERPEGSVSTLKIQRTQQEDSAVYLCASSSGGVETQYFGPGTRLLVL.

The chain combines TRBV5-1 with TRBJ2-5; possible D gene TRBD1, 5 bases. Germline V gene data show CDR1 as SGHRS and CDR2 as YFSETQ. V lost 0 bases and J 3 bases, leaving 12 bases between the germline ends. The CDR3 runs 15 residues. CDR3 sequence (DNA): TGCGCCAGCAGCTTGGGTGTGACAGCTAAAGAGACCCAGTACTTC. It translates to CASSLGVTAKETQYF.

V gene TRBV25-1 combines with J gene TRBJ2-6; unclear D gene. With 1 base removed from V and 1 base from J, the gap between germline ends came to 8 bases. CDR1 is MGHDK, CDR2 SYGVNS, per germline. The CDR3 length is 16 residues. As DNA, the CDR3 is TGTGCCAGCAGTGAATCTCACCAATCTGGGGCCAACGTCCTGACTTTC. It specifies CASSESHQSGANVLTF.

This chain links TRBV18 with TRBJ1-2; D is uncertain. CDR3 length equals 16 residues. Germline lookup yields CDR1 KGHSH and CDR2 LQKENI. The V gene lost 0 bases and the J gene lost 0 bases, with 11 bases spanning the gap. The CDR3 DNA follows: TGTGCCAGCTCACCACCCAATTTGGGCTCTAACTATGGCTACACCTTC. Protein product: CASSPPNLGSNYGYTF.

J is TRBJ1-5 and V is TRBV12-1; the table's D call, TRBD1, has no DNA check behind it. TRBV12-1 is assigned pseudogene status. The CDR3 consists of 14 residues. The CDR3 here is CASSQGPGNQPQHF. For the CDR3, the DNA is TGTGCCAGCAGCCAGGGTCCAGGCAATCAGCCCCAGCATTTT.

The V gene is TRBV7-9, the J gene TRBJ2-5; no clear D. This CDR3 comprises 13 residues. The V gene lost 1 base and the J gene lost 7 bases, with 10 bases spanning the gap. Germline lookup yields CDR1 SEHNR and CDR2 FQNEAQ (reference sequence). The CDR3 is CASSLEALGTQYF. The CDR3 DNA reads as TGTGCCAGCAGCTTAGAGGCTCTCGGGACCCAGTACTTC.

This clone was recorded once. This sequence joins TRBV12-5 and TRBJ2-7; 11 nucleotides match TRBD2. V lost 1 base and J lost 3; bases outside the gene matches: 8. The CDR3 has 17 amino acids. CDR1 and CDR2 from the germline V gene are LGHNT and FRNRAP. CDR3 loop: CASGLGLAGGHYYEQYF. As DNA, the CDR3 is TGTGCTAGTGGTTTGGGTCTAGCGGGGGGTCATTACTACGAGCAGTACTTC.

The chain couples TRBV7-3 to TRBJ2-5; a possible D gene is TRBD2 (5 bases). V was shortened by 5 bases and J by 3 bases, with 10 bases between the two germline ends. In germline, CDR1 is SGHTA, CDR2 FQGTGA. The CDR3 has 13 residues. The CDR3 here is CASSRAREETQYF. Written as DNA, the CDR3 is TGTGCCAGCAGCCGAGCGAGGGAAGAGACCCAGTACTTC.

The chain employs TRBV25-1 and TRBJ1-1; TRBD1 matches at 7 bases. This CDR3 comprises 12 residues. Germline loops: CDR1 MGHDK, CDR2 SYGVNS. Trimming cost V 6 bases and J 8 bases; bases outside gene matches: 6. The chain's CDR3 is CASRLDRAEAFF. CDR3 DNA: TGTGCCAGCAGACTCGACAGGGCAGAAGCTTTCTTT.

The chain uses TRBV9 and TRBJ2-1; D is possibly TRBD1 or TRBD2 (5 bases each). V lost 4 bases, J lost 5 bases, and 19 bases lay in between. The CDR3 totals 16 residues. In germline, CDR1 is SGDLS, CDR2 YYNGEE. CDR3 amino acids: CASSLREGPYDNEQFF. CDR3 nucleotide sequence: TGTGCCAGCAGCCTACGCGAGGGGCCTTACGACAATGAGCAGTTCTTC.

The CDR3: CASSQEGSDSTF. CDR3 nucleotides: TGTGCCAGCAGCCAAGAGGGTTCGGACAGCACCTTC. This rearrangement joins TRBV7-8 to TRBJ1-2, with TRBD1 as a possible D gene (6 bases). Trimming cost V 5 bases and J 13 bases, with 17 bases left between them. The germline V gene encodes CDR1 SGHVS and CDR2 FQNEAQ. The CDR3 extends over 12 amino acids.

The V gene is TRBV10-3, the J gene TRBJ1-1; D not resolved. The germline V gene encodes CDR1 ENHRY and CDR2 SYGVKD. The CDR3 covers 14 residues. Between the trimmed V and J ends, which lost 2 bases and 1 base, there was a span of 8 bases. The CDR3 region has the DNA TGTGCCATCAGTGAGCCCCCGGGGAACACTGAAGCTTTCTTT. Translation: CAISEPPGNTEAFF.

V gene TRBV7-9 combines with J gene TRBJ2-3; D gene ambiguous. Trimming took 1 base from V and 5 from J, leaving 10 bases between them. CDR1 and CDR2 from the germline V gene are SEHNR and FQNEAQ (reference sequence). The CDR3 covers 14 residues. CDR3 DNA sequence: TGTGCCAGCAGCTTAGTAACCCCCATAGATACGCAGTATTTT. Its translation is CASSLVTPIDTQYF.

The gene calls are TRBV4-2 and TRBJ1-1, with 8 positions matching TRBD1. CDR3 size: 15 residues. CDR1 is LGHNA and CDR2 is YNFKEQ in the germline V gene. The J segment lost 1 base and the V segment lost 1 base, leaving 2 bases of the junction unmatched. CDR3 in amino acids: CASSQVDRGNTEAFF. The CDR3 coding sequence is TGTGCCAGCAGCCAAGTCGACAGGGGGAACACTGAAGCTTTCTTT.

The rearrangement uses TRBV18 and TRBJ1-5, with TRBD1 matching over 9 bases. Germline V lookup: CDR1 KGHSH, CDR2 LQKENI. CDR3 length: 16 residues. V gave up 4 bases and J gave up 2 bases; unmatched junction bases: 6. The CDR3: CASSLTGGGGNQPQHF. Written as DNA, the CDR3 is TGTGCCAGCTCACTAACAGGGGGCGGAGGCAATCAGCCCCAGCATTTT.

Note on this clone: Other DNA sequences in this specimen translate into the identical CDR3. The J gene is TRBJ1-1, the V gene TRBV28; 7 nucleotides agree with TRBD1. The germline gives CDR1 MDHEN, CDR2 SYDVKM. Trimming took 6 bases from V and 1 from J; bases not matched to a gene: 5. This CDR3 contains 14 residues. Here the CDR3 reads CASSPGTENTEAFF. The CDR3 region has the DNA TGTGCCAGCAGCCCCGGGACAGAGAACACTGAAGCTTTCTTT. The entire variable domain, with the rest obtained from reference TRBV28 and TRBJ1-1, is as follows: DVKVTQSSRYLVKRTGEKVFLECVQDMDHENMFWYRQDPGLGLRLIYFSYDVKMKEKGDIPEGYSVSREKKERFSLILESASTNQTSMYLCASSPGTENTEAFFGQGTRLTVV.

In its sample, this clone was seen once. CDR3 DNA: TGTGCCAGCAGCCGAGGGCAGGGCCCACCCTACGAGCAGTACTTC. It is translated as CASSRGQGPPYEQYF. The chain combines TRBV7-3 with TRBJ2-7, with D perhaps being TRBD1 or TRBD2 (5 bases each). The CDR3 contains 15 residues. From germline, CDR1 is SGHTA and CDR2 FQGTGA. V was pared by 5 bases and J by 2 bases, with 16 bases between.

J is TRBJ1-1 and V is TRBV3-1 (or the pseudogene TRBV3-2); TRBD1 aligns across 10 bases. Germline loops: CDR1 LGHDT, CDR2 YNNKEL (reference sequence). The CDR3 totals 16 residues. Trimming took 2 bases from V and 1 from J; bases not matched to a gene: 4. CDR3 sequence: CASSQRTGGRNTEAFF. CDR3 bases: TGTGCCAGCAGCCAACGGACAGGGGGGAGGAACACTGAAGCTTTCTTT.

For the CDR3, the DNA is TGTGCCAGCAGTTACTTAGGGGTCCGTGAGCAGTTCTTC. Its translation: CASSYLGVREQFF. V and J are TRBV6-5 and TRBJ2-1; D is perhaps TRBD1 (5 bases). The CDR3 runs to 13 residues. The V end lost 1 base, the J end lost 9 bases, and 10 bases lay between the germline ends. CDR1 and CDR2 from the germline V gene are MNHEY and SVGAGI.

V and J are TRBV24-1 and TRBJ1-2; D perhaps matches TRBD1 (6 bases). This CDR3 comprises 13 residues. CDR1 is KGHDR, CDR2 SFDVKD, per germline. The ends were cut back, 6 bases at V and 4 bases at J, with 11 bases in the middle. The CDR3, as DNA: TGTGCCACCAGTACAGGGACGGGCTATGGCTACACCTTC. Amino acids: CATSTGTGYGYTF.

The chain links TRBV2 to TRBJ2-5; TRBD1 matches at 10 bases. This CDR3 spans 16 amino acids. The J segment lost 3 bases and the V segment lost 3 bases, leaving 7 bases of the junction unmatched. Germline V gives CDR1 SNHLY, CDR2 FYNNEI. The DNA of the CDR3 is TGTGCCAGCAGTGATCCAGGGACAGGGGTTAAAGAGACCCAGTACTTC. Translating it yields CASSDPGTGVKETQYF.

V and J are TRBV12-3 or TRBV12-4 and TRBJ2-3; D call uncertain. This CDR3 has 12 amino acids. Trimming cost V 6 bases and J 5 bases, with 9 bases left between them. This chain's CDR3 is CASSPTGDTQYF. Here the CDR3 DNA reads TGTGCCAGCAGCCCAACCGGAGATACGCAGTATTTT.